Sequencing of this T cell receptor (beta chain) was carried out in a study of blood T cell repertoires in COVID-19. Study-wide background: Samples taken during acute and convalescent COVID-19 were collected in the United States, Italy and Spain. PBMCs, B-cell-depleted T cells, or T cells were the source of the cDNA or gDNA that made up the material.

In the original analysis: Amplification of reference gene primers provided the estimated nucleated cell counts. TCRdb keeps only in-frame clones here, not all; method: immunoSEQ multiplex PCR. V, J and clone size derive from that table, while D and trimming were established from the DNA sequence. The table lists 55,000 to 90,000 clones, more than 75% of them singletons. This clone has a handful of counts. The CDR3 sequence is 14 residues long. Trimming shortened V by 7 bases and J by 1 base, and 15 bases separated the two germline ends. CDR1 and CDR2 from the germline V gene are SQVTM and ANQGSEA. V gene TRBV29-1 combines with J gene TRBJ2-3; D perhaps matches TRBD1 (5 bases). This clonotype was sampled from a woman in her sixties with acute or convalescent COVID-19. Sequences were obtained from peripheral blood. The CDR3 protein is CSAGQGYGTDTQYF. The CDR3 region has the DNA TGCAGCGCTGGCCAGGGATATGGCACAGATACGCAGTATTTT.